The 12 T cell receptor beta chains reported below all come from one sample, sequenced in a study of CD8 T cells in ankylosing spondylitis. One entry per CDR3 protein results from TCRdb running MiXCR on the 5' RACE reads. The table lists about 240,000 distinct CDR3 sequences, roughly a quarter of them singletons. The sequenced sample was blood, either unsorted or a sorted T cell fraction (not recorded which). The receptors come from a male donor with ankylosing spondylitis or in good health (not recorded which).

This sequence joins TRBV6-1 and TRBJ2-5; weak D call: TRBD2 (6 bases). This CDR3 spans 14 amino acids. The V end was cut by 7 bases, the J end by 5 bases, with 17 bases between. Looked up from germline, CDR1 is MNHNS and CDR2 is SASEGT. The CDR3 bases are TGTGCCAGCAAAGGGACTGCCTTAGGGGAGACCCAGTACTTC. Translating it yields CASKGTALGETQYF.

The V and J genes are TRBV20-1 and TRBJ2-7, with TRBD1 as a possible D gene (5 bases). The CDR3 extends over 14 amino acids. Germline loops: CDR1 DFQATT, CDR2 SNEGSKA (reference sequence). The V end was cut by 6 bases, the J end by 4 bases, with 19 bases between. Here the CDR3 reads CSADAAGRIYEQYF. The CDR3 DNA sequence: TGCAGTGCGGACGCGGCAGGGCGAATTTACGAGCAGTACTTC.

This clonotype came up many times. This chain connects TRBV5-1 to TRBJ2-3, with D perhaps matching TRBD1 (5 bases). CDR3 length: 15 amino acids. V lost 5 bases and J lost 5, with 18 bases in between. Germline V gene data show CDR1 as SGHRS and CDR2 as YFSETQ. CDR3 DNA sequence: TGCGCCAGCAGGCCCACGCAGGGTCGTATAGATACGCAGTATTTT. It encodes CASRPTQGRIDTQYF.

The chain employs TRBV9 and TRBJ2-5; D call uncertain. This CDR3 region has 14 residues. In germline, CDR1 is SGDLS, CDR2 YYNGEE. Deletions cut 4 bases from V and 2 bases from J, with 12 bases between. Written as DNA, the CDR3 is TGTGCCAGCAGCCCGACGAGGTTACAAGAGACCCAGTACTTC. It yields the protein CASSPTRLQETQYF.

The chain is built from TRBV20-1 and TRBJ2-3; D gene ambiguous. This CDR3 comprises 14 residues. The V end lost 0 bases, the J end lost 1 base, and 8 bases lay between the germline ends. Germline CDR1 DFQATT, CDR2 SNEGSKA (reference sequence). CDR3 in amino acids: CSAREYTRTDTQYF. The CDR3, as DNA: TGCAGTGCTAGAGAGTATACCCGCACAGATACGCAGTATTTT.

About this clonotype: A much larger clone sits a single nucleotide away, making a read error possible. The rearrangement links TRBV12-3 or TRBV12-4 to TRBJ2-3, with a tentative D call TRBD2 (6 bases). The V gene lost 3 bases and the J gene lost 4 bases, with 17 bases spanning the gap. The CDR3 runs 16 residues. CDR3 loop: CASSLYRGTSSDTQYF. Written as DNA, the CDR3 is TGTGCCAGCAGTTTGTACAGAGGAACTAGCTCAGATACGCAGTATTTT.

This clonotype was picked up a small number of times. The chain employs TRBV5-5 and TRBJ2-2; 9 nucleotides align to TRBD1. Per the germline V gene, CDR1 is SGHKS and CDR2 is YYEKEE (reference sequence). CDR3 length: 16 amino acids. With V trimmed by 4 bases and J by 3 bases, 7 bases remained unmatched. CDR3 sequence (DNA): TGTGCCAGCAGCCTGTTGGGGACAGGGTACACCGGGGAGCTGTTTTTT. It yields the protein CASSLLGTGYTGELFF.

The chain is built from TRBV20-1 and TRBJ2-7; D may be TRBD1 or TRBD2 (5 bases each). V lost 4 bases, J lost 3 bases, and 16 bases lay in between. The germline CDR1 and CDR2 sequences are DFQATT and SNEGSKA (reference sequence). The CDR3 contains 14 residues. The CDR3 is CSATRDRINYEQYF. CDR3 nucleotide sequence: TGCAGTGCTACCCGGGACCGGATCAACTACGAGCAGTACTTC.

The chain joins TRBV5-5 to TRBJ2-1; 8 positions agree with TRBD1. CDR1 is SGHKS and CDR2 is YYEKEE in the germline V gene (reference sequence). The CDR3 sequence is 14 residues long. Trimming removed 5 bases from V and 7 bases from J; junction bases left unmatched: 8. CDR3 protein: CASSDPGQENEQFF. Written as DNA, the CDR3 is TGTGCCAGCAGTGATCCGGGACAGGAGAATGAGCAGTTCTTC.

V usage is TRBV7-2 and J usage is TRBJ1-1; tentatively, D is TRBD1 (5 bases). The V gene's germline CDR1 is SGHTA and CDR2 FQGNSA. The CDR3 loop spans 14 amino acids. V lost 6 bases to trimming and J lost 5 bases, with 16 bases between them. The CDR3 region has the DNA TGTGCCAGCAGTCCAGGGATGGGGTGGACTGAAGCTTTCTTT. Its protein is CASSPGMGWTEAFF. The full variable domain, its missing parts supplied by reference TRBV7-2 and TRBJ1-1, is GAGVSQSPSNKVTEKGKDVELRCDPISGHTALYWYRQSLGQGLEFLIYFQGNSAPDKSGLPSDRFSAERTGGSVSTLTIQRTQQEDSAVYLCASSPGMGWTEAFFGQGTRLTVV.

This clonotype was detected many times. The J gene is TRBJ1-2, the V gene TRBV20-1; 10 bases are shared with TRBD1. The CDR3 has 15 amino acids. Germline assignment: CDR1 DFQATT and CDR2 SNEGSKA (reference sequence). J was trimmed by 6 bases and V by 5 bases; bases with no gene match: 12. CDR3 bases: TGCAGTGCTCTCCCCCCGGGACAGGGGACACATGGCTACACCTTC. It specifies CSALPPGQGTHGYTF.

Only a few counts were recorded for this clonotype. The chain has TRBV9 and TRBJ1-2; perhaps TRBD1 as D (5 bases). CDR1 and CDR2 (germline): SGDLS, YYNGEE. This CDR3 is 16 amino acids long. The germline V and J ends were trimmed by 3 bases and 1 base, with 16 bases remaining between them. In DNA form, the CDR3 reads TGTGCCAGCAGCGGAAGGACGGCGGACAATAACTATGGCTACACCTTC. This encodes CASSGRTADNNYGYTF.